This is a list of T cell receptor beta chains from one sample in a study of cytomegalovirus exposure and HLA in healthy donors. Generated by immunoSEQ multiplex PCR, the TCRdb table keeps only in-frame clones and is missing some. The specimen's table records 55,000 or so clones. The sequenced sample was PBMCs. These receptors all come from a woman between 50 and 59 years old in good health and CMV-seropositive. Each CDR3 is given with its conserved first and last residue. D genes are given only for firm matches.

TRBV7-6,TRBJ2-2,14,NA,TGTGCCAGCAGCCCCGGGACTGGTGCCGGGGAGCTGTTTTTT,CASSPGTGAGELFF
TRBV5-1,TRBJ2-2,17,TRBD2,TGCGCCAGCAGCTTGGCGGTAGCGGGAGCCGGCACCGGGGAGCTGTTTTTT,CASSLAVAGAGTGELFF
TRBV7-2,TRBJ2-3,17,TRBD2,TGTGCCAGCAGCTTAGAGAAGCTAGCGGGGGACACAGATACGCAGTATTTT,CASSLEKLAGDTDTQYF
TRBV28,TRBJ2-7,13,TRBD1,TGTGCCAGCAGTCCAGGGGGTTCCTACGAGCAGTACTTC,CASSPGGSYEQYF
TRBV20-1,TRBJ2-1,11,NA,TGCAGTGCTAGCAGAGGTCCTGAGCAGTTCTTC,CSASRGPEQFF
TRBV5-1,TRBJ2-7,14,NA,TGCGCCAGCAGCTTGGCCCTCAAATCCTACGAGCAGTACTTC,CASSLALKSYEQYF
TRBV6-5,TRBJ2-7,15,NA,TGTGCCAGCAGTTCCCCATCCAGGTCTGCCTACGAGCAGTACTTC,CASSSPSRSAYEQYF
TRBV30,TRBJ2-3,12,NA,TGTGCCTGGACCCCAGGCCCAGATACGCAGTATTTT,CAWTPGPDTQYF
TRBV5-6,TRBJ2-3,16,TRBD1,TGTGCCAGCAGCTTGGACGGGACAGGGGTAACAGATACGCAGTATTTT,CASSLDGTGVTDTQYF
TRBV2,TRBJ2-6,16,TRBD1,TGTGCCAGCAGTCAGGACAGGCACTCTGGGGCCAACGTCCTGACTTTC,CASSQDRHSGANVLTF
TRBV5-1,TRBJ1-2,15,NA,TGCGCCAGCAGCTTGACAGGGCTACCAAACTATGGCTACACCTTC,CASSLTGLPNYGYTF
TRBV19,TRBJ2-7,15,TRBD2,TGTGCCAGTAGTAGACTAGCCATTAACTCCTACGAGCAGTACTTC,CASSRLAINSYEQYF
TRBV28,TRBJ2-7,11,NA,TGTGCCAGCGGGAGGTACTACGAGCAGTACTTC,CASGRYYEQYF
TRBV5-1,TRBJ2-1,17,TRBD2,TGCGCCAGCGGCTTGGTTAGCGGGGGGCCTCGTAGAAATGAGCAGTTCTTC,CASGLVSGGPRRNEQFF
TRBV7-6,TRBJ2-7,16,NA,TGTGCCAGCAGCCCTCCTTCGGCACAGGCTAGGGGGGAGCAGTACTTC,CASSPPSAQARGEQYF
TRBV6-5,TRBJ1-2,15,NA,TGTGCCAGCAGTTACAGCGGGGGGCTTTTTGGGGGCTACACCTTC,CASSYSGGLFGGYTF
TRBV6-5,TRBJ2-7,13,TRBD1,TGTGCCAGCTGGGACAGATGGACCTACGAGCAGTACTTC,CASWDRWTYEQYF
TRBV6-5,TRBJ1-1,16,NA,TGTGCCAGCAGTTACGGTCCAGGGAAGGGGAACACTGAAGCTTTCTTT,CASSYGPGKGNTEAFF
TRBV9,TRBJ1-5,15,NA,TGTGCCAGCAGCGTTGACAGTTTAGGCAATCAGCCCCAGCATTTT,CASSVDSLGNQPQHF
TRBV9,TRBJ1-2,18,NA,TGTGCCAGCAGCGTGCTACCCCGGGGGTCTGCGGCTAACTATGGCTACACCTTC,CASSVLPRGSAANYGYTF
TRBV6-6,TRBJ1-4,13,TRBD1,TGTGCCAGCTCCGACAGGGGCGGGGAAAAACTGTTTTTT,CASSDRGGEKLFF
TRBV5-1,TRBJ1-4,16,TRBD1,TGCGCCAGCAGGATCGGGACAGGTATCCGGAATGAAAAACTGTTTTTT,CASRIGTGIRNEKLFF
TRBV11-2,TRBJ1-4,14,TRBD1,TGTGCCAGCAGCGTTGACAGGGGTAATGAAAAACTGTTTTTT,CASSVDRGNEKLFF